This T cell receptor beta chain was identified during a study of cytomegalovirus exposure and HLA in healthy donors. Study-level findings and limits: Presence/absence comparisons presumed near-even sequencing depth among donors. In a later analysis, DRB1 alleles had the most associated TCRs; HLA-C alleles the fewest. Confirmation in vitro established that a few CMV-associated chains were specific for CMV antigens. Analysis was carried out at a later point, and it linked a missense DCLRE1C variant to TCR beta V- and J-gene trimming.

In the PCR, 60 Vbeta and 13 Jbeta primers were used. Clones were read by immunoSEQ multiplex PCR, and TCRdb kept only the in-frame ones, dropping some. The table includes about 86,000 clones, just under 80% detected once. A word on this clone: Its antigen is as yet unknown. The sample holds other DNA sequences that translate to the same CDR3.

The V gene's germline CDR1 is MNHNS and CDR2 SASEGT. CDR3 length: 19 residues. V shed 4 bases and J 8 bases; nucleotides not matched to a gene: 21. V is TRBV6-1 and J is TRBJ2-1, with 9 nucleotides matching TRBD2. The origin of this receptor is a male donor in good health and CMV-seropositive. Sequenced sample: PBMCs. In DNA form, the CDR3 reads TGTGCCAGCAGTGGATCGGGACTGGCGGGAGGGCTATATGGCGATGAGCAGTTCTTC. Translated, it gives CASSGSGLAGGLYGDEQFF.